This TCR beta chain was sequenced during a study of T-cell reconstitution after alpha-beta-depleted transplantation in children. This clonotype was detected many times. Trimming removed 0 bases at V and 8 bases at J, with 19 bases between. The CDR3 spans 16 residues. Germline CDR1 reads DFQATT; CDR2 reads SNEGSKA (reference sequence). The TCRbeta library incorporated unique molecular identifiers. A single record per CDR3 protein comes from TCRdb applying MiXCR to the PCR reads. The sample yields around 200,000 distinct CDR3 sequences, more than 6.5% seen once. The source material was PBMCs from the stem cell graft donor, sampled from the stem cell graft. This sequence originates from a human donor who donated a stem cell graft to a child with Wiskott-Aldrich syndrome. The chain recombines TRBV20-1 with TRBJ1-4; D gene unclear. The CDR3: CSARDFMWDKREKLFF. In DNA form, the CDR3 reads TGCAGTGCTAGAGATTTTATGTGGGATAAGAGAGAAAAACTGTTTTTT.